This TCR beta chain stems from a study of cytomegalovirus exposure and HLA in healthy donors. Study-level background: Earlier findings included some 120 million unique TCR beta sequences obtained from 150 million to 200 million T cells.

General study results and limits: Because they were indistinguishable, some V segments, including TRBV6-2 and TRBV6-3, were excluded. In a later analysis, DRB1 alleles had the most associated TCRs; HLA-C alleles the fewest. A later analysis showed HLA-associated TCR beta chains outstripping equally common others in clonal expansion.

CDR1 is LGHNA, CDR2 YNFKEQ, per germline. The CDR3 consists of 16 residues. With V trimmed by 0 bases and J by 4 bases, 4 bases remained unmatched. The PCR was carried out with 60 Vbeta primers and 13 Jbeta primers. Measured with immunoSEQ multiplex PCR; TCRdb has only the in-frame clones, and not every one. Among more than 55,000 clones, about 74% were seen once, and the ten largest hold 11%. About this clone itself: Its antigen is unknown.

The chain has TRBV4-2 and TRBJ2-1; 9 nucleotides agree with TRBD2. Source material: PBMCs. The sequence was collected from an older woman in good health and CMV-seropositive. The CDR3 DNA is TGTGCCAGCAGCCAAGATGGAGCGGGGGGATACAATGAGCAGTTCTTC. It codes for CASSQDGAGGYNEQFF.